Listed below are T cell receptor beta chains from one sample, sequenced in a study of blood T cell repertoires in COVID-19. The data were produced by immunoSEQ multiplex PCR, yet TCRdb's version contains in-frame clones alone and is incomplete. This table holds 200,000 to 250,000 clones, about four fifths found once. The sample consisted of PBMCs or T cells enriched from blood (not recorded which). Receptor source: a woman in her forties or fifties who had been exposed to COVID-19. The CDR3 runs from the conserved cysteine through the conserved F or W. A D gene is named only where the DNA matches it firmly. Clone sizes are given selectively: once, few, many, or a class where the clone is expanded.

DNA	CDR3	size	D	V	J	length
TGTGCCAGCAGCCGAGATGGCGGGGAGACAGATACGCAGTATTTT	CASSRDGGETDTQYF	few	-	TRBV5-4	TRBJ2-3	15
TGTGCCAGTAACCGACAGGGTTCGAGCGGGGAGCTGTTTTTT	CASNRQGSSGELFF	once	TRBD1	TRBV19	TRBJ2-2	14
TGTGCCAGCAGCCAATCAGGGGTCGAGCAGTACTTC	CASSQSGVEQYF	-	-	TRBV3-1/TRBV3-2	TRBJ2-7	12
TGTGCCAGCAGTTCCAGTGGGCAGGGAAACACCATATATTTT	CASSSSGQGNTIYF	-	-	TRBV28	TRBJ1-3	14
TGTGCCAGCTCCCTCCAGTCGAACACTGAAGCTTTCTTT	CASSLQSNTEAFF	-	-	TRBV3-1/TRBV3-2	TRBJ1-1	13
TGTGCCAGCAGTTTATCCTATATGGGGGGCACTGAAGCTTTCTTT	CASSLSYMGGTEAFF	-	-	TRBV27	TRBJ1-1	15
TGTGCCAGCAGCTCTGGGCTCCCGGTGGCTTTCTTT	CASSSGLPVAFF	once	-	TRBV7-9	TRBJ1-1	12
TGTGCCAGCAGTGAAAGCCGGGGCAATCAGCCCCAGCATTTT	CASSESRGNQPQHF	-	-	TRBV6-1	TRBJ1-5	14
TGTGCCAGCTCACCCGGCCAGGTCCAATATTCACCCCTCCACTTT	CASSPGQVQYSPLHF	-	-	TRBV18	TRBJ1-6	15
TGTGCCAGCAGCCAAGTGGATACAGACTCCTACGAGCAGTACTTC	CASSQVDTDSYEQYF	few	-	TRBV3-1/TRBV3-2	TRBJ2-7	15
TGTGCCAGCAGCCAGGGACAGGCCCATGGCTACACCTTC	CASSQGQAHGYTF	-	TRBD1	TRBV3-1/TRBV3-2	TRBJ1-2	13
TGTGCTAGCCGGGACAGGGGACGTAGCGGCGAGCAGTACTTC	CASRDRGRSGEQYF	once	TRBD1	TRBV19	TRBJ2-7	14
TGTGCCAGCAGCTTTCTAGGAAGGGGCTCCGATACGCAGTATTTT	CASSFLGRGSDTQYF	once	-	TRBV7-2	TRBJ2-3	15
TGTGCCAGCAGCCTCGCGGTATACGAGGGGACCCAGTACTTC	CASSLAVYEGTQYF	-	-	TRBV7-2	TRBJ2-5	14
TGTGCCAGCAGTCACCAGAGGGGGCGATCACCCCTCCACTTT	CASSHQRGRSPLHF	few	TRBD1	TRBV28	TRBJ1-6	14
TGTGCCAGCCAGATGGGGGGTTATAATCAGCCCCAGCATTTT	CASQMGGYNQPQHF	-	-	TRBV2	TRBJ1-5	14
TGTGCCAGCAGCCAACCGAGGCCGGGGGTCTCTGGAAACACCATATATTTT	CASSQPRPGVSGNTIYF	-	-	TRBV3-1/TRBV3-2	TRBJ1-3	17
TGTGCCAGCAGCTTCGGGACTAGCCTGCGGGGAGAGCAGTACTTC	CASSFGTSLRGEQYF	-	TRBD2	TRBV7-2	TRBJ2-7	15
TGTGCCACCAACCGAGAGGTCCGGGACACTGAAGCTTTCTTT	CATNREVRDTEAFF	-	-	TRBV15	TRBJ1-1	14
TGTGCCAGCAGCTTAGACAGGGACACTGAAGCTTTCTTT	CASSLDRDTEAFF	-	-	TRBV11-2	TRBJ1-1	13
TGCGCCAGCAGCGTCCTACAGGGGAACACTGAAGCTTTCTTT	CASSVLQGNTEAFF	-	-	TRBV5-1	TRBJ1-1	14
TGTGCCAGCTCACCGGGACAGGGAAGGGTCGGGGCCAACGTCCTGACTTTC	CASSPGQGRVGANVLTF	few	TRBD1	TRBV18	TRBJ2-6	17
TGTGCCAGCAGCCGGAACTCCGGGGTAGGGCAGTACTTC	CASSRNSGVGQYF	-	-	TRBV3-1/TRBV3-2	TRBJ2-7	13
TGTGCCACCAGTGAGTCAAGGGGGAACACTGAAGCTTTCTTT	CATSESRGNTEAFF	-	-	TRBV24-1	TRBJ1-1	14
TGTGCCAGCAGTGGAGGGACAGGGGGCGGGAACACTGAAGCTTTCTTT	CASSGGTGGGNTEAFF	few	TRBD1	TRBV2	TRBJ1-1	16
TGTGCCAGTAGTACCCCCGGACAGGGTTGGGGACTGGATGAGCAGTTCTTC	CASSTPGQGWGLDEQFF	once	TRBD1	TRBV19	TRBJ2-1	17
TGCGCCAGCATACAGGGGCGCGGGGGGGAGCTGTTTTTT	CASIQGRGGELFF	-	TRBD1	TRBV10-2	TRBJ2-2	13
TGTGCCAGCAGCCAGACTAGCGGGGGGCTTACGCAGTATTTT	CASSQTSGGLTQYF	-	TRBD2	TRBV7-2	TRBJ2-3	14
TGTGCCAGCAGATTCACAGGGAATGGCGCTGAAGCTTTCTTT	CASRFTGNGAEAFF	-	-	TRBV2	TRBJ1-1	14
TGCGCCAGCAGCTTGGCCCTGACTGAAAGCACTGAAGCTTTCTTT	CASSLALTESTEAFF	-	-	TRBV5-1	TRBJ1-1	15
TGCGCCAGCAGCCTCGGGACAGGGGGCTCCGCCGAGCAGTACTTC	CASSLGTGGSAEQYF	-	TRBD1	TRBV4-3	TRBJ2-7	15
TGTGCCAGCAGTTTTACAGGGGAGGCTTCACCCCTCCACTTT	CASSFTGEASPLHF	-	TRBD1	TRBV7-9	TRBJ1-6	14
TGTGCCTGGAGTCTCTCAGGGACATCCAGACGTCAGCCCCAGCATTTT	CAWSLSGTSRRQPQHF	-	-	TRBV30	TRBJ1-5	16
TGTGCCGCTACACAGGGCTCCTACAATGAGCAGTTCTTC	CAATQGSYNEQFF	-	-	TRBV15	TRBJ2-1	13
TGTGCCAGCATCCAGGGGGCTAACACCGGGGAGCTGTTTTTT	CASIQGANTGELFF	-	TRBD1	TRBV6-5	TRBJ2-2	14
TGTGCCAGCAGCTTACGCGACAGGGGACCGAACACTGAAGCTTTCTTT	CASSLRDRGPNTEAFF	-	TRBD1	TRBV7-9	TRBJ1-1	16
TGTGCCAGCAGCGTTAGCGGGGGAATCACAGATACGCAGTATTTT	CASSVSGGITDTQYF	-	TRBD2	TRBV13	TRBJ2-3	15
TGTGCCAGCAGCTTAAGCGGGGGGGCGCACGGGGAGCTGTTTTTT	CASSLSGGAHGELFF	many	TRBD2	TRBV7-2	TRBJ2-2	15
TGTGCCAGCATCGGGACAGGGCGAACTGAAGCTTTCTTT	CASIGTGRTEAFF	-	TRBD1	TRBV28	TRBJ1-1	13
TGTGCCAGCAGCTTGTCCTCGGGATCCTATGGCTACACCTTC	CASSLSSGSYGYTF	-	-	TRBV5-5	TRBJ1-2	14
TGTGCCAGCAGTTATCCAGGGATTCATACGGAGACCCAGTACTTC	CASSYPGIHTETQYF	-	-	TRBV6-5	TRBJ2-5	15
TGTGCCAGTAGTATAGATGGTCTGGCAGGCGCTGGAAACACCATATATTTT	CASSIDGLAGAGNTIYF	few	-	TRBV19	TRBJ1-3	17
TGTGCCAGCAGTTACTCCAGGGGTGCTGAAGCTTTCTTT	CASSYSRGAEAFF	-	-	TRBV6-5	TRBJ1-1	13
TGTGCCAGCACCCGCCGGGGACAGCTAGCGAACACTGAAGCTTTCTTT	CASTRRGQLANTEAFF	-	TRBD1	TRBV7-9	TRBJ1-1	16
TGTGCCAGCTCGGGGGACCACGACACTGAAGCTTTCTTT	CASSGDHDTEAFF	once	-	TRBV2	TRBJ1-1	13
TGTGCCAGCAGCCGCTCGGGGGGTGAGGCTTTCTTT	CASSRSGGEAFF	-	-	TRBV12-3/TRBV12-4	TRBJ1-1	12
TGTGCCAGCAGCGCCCGAGACCGGGGGGGGCAAGATACGCAGTATTTT	CASSARDRGGQDTQYF	-	TRBD2	TRBV9	TRBJ2-3	16
TGTGCCATCACACCAGGACTAGATCGGGTAGATACGCAGTATTTT	CAITPGLDRVDTQYF	-	TRBD2	TRBV6-4	TRBJ2-3	15
TGTGCCAGCAGTTTTTCAGGGGAAGAGACCCAGTACTTC	CASSFSGEETQYF	few	-	TRBV12-3/TRBV12-4	TRBJ2-5	13
TGCGCCAGCAGCCCGTTGGACAGCCAGCTTTATGGCTACACCTTC	CASSPLDSQLYGYTF	-	-	TRBV5-1	TRBJ1-2	15
TGTGCCAGCAGGGGACAGGGGGCAAATTCACCCCTCCACTTT	CASRGQGANSPLHF	few	TRBD1	TRBV5-6	TRBJ1-6	14